The 8 T cell receptor beta chains given below trace back to one sample, sequenced in a study of Ad26.COV2.S vaccination and SARS-CoV-2 variants. The treatment is: 15 to 20 received Ad26.COV2.S at low or high dose, single or two shots; roughly five received placebo; per-sample allocation not given. Sampling took place 63 days after the first vaccine or placebo injection. Clones were read by immunoSEQ multiplex PCR, and TCRdb kept only the in-frame ones, dropping some. The sample contains some 640,000 clones, around 89% of which appear only once. Source: peripheral blood, taken in a trial of Ad26.COV2.S vaccine versus placebo. These receptors originate from a person aged 18-60 years who received the Ad26.COV2.S COVID-19 vaccine or a placebo.

This rearrangement joins TRBV2 to TRBJ1-5, with D possibly matching TRBD1 (6 bases). Per the germline V gene, CDR1 is SNHLY and CDR2 is FYNNEI. Between the trimmed V and J ends, which lost 4 bases and 0 bases, there was a span of 13 bases. The CDR3 contains 16 residues. The CDR3 protein is CASSARGPYSNQPQHF. The CDR3 DNA is TGTGCCAGCAGTGCCCGGGGGCCATATAGCAATCAGCCCCAGCATTTT.

The J gene is TRBJ2-7, the V gene TRBV21-1; the D call in the table, TRBD1, was not verified against the DNA. TRBV21-1 is annotated as a pseudogene. The CDR3 loop spans 12 amino acids. CDR3 nucleotide sequence: TGTGCCAGCAGCAAAGATGGGACAGAGCAGTACTTC. Translating it yields CASSKDGTEQYF.

The gene calls are TRBV6-2 or TRBV6-3 and TRBJ2-3; D call uncertain. Trimming took 0 bases from V and 1 from J, leaving 11 bases between them. Germline lookup yields CDR1 MNHEY and CDR2 SVGEGT. The CDR3 has 16 residues. This chain's CDR3 is CASSYSSVAGTDTQYF. DNA of the CDR3: TGTGCCAGCAGTTACTCGTCGGTGGCTGGCACAGATACGCAGTATTTT.

CDR3 coding DNA: TGCGCCAGCAGCCAAGATCTAGCGGGGGGGCAAGATACGCAGTATTTT. This encodes CASSQDLAGGQDTQYF. The J gene is TRBJ2-3, the V gene TRBV4-3, with 12 bases fitting TRBD2. This CDR3 spans 16 amino acids. The germline gives CDR1 LGHNA, CDR2 YSLEER. The J segment lost 5 bases and the V segment lost 0 bases, leaving 3 bases of the junction unmatched.

V is TRBV3-1 (or the pseudogene TRBV3-2) and J is TRBJ2-3, with D possibly being TRBD1 (6 bases). The CDR3 is made up of 15 amino acids. V lost 3 bases and J 1 base, leaving 11 bases between the germline ends. Germline V gene sequence: CDR1 LGHDT, CDR2 YNNKEL (reference sequence). The CDR3 region has the DNA TGTGCCAGCAGCCACGACCCAGGGGGCACAGATACGCAGTATTTT. Protein: CASSHDPGGTDTQYF.

CDR3 residues: CASSLTGRRQSSYEQYF. For the CDR3, the DNA is TGTGCCAGCAGCTTAACAGGGAGGCGCCAAAGCTCCTACGAGCAGTACTTC. The chain employs TRBV11-2 and TRBJ2-7, with D perhaps given as TRBD1 or TRBD2 (6 bases each). The CDR3 has 17 residues. CDR1 SGHAT and CDR2 FQNNGV come from the germline V gene. V lost 2 bases and J lost 0, with 17 bases in between.

This chain uses TRBV4-2 with TRBJ2-2; D is undetermined. The CDR3 is 12 amino acids. Trimming took off 1 base at V and 6 bases at J, with 3 bases between the two ends. Germline-derived CDR1 and CDR2 are LGHNA and YNFKEQ. In nucleotides, the CDR3 is TGTGCCAGCAGCCAAGTTTCCGGGGAGCTGTTTTTT. It yields the protein CASSQVSGELFF.

This clone was detected only once. Distinct nucleotide sequences in the sample also encode this CDR3. This rearrangement joins TRBV18 to TRBJ2-1; a weak D match, TRBD2 (6 bases). Germline lookup yields CDR1 KGHSH and CDR2 LQKENI. The CDR3 sequence is 14 residues long. The V and J ends lost 1 base and 3 bases respectively, with 7 bases between them. The CDR3 is CASSPQGGYNEQFF. In nucleotides, the CDR3 is TGTGCCAGCTCACCACAGGGAGGCTACAATGAGCAGTTCTTC.